This TCR beta chain derives from a study of CD8+CD57+ T cells in acquired aplastic anemia. Across the study: The mean DNA yield obtained from sorted CD4+ and CD8+ cells came to around 3 ug. The study, taken as a whole, reports: Significant differences in CD8+ Simpson's diversity were not observed between patients and controls.

Genomic DNA, the template, was used for profiling of the TCR beta VDJ and CDR3. TCRdb reprocessed the reads with MiXCR, giving one entry per CDR3 protein. This sample yields about 190,000 distinct CDR3 sequences, of which 64% are seen a single time; 46% belongs to the top ten. This CDR3 comprises 13 residues. Trimming took off 10 bases at V and 2 bases at J, with 15 bases between the two ends. The V gene's germline CDR1 is MNHNS and CDR2 SASEGT. This clonotype was seen a handful of times. What it recognizes is unknown. This TCR was sampled from a human donor with severe aplastic anemia or a healthy control (not recorded which). The chain couples TRBV6-1 to TRBJ2-7, with D possibly TRBD1 on 6 matching bases. Sequenced sample: sorted CD4+, CD8+, or CD8+CD57+ T cells (not recorded which) from PBMCs. The CDR3 DNA reads as TGTGCCACTGAATCAGGGGTGACCTACGAGCAGTACTTC. Protein product: CATESGVTYEQYF.